The 8 T cell receptor beta chains below were found in one sample sequenced in a study of blood T cell repertoires in COVID-19. Only in-frame clones appear in the TCRdb table, and some are missing; sequencing was by immunoSEQ multiplex PCR. Among hundreds of thousands of clones listed, 85% were seen once. Sequenced input: peripheral blood. All receptors derive from a man aged 45 to 65 with COVID-19, enrolled during active disease.

The chain has TRBV27 and TRBJ2-5; D is unclear. The CDR3 runs 13 residues. V was cut by 3 bases and J by 7 bases, with 12 bases left in between. From germline, CDR1 is MNHEY and CDR2 SMNVEV (reference sequence). The chain's CDR3 is CASSFAVVGTQYF. CDR3 nucleotide sequence: TGTGCCAGCAGTTTTGCGGTTGTCGGGACCCAGTACTTC.

This chain connects TRBV30 to TRBJ2-5, with 8 nucleotides matching TRBD2. The CDR3 covers 14 residues. CDR1 and CDR2 from the germline V gene are GTSNPN and SVGIG (reference sequence). With V trimmed by 2 bases and J by 5 bases, 7 bases remained unmatched. The DNA of the CDR3 is TGTGCCTGGAGTCTCGGGGGGGCCGGGGAGACCCAGTACTTC. It codes for CAWSLGGAGETQYF.

V gene TRBV19 combines with J gene TRBJ2-1; TRBD2 might be the D (7 bases). This CDR3 has 16 residues. CDR1 is LNHDA, CDR2 SQIVND, per germline (reference sequence). The V end was cut by 6 bases, the J end by 0 bases, with 15 bases between. The CDR3 nucleotides read TGTGCCAGTAGGGCCGGGGGGCCGAGCTCCTACAATGAGCAGTTCTTC. This gives the protein CASRAGGPSSYNEQFF.

V and J are TRBV3-1 (or the pseudogene TRBV3-2) and TRBJ1-2; 11 bases map to TRBD1. CDR1 and CDR2 from the germline V gene are LGHDT and YNNKEL (reference sequence). Unmatched junction bases numbered 11, after V lost 3 bases and J lost 2 bases. This CDR3 is 18 amino acids long. Here the CDR3 DNA reads TGTGCCAGCAGCCAGGGCGGACAGGGGGCGAGACAGAACTATGGCTACACCTTC. Its translation is CASSQGGQGARQNYGYTF.

About this clone itself: The same CDR3 is also encoded by other DNA sequences in this sample. The V call is TRBV4-1, the J call TRBJ2-1; 9 bases are a match to TRBD1. In germline, CDR1 is MGHRA, CDR2 YSYEKL. This CDR3 comprises 14 residues. The junction had 10 bases not matched to a gene; V was cut back by 4 bases and J by 12 bases. The chain's CDR3 is CASSLGQGPMRQFF. The CDR3 DNA sequence: TGCGCCAGCAGCCTGGGACAGGGACCAATGAGGCAGTTCTTC.

CDR3 residues: CASSHLTGGPYNEQFF. CDR3 DNA sequence: TGCGCCAGCAGCCACTTGACAGGGGGCCCCTACAATGAGCAGTTCTTC. The genes are TRBV4-1 and TRBJ2-1, with 10 bases fitting TRBD1. The trim removed 3 bases at V and 2 bases at J, leaving 4 bases unmatched. The CDR3 totals 16 residues. Per the germline V gene, CDR1 is MGHRA and CDR2 is YSYEKL.

This sequence joins TRBV20-1 and TRBJ1-2; D is ambiguous. With 7 bases removed from V and 8 bases from J, the gap between germline ends came to 8 bases. The length of the CDR3 is 9 residues. Looked up from germline, CDR1 is DFQATT and CDR2 is SNEGSKA (reference sequence). Here the CDR3 reads CSEARGYTF. CDR3 nucleotides: TGCAGTGAAGCCCGGGGCTACACCTTC.

The CDR3 coding sequence is TGCGCCAGCAGCTTGGTTGGCTGGCAAGAGACCCAGTACTTC. It codes for CASSLVGWQETQYF. The chain uses TRBV5-1 and TRBJ2-5; D not resolved. Deletions cut 0 bases from V and 2 bases from J, with 8 bases between. The V gene's germline CDR1 is SGHRS and CDR2 YFSETQ. CDR3 size: 14 residues. Looking up the rest from reference TRBV5-1 and TRBJ2-5 gives the full variable domain: KAGVTQTPRYLIKTRGQQVTLSCSPISGHRSVSWYQQTPGQGLQFLFEYFSETQRNKGNFPGRFSGRQFSNSRSEMNVSTLELGDSALYLCASSLVGWQETQYFGPGTRLLVL.